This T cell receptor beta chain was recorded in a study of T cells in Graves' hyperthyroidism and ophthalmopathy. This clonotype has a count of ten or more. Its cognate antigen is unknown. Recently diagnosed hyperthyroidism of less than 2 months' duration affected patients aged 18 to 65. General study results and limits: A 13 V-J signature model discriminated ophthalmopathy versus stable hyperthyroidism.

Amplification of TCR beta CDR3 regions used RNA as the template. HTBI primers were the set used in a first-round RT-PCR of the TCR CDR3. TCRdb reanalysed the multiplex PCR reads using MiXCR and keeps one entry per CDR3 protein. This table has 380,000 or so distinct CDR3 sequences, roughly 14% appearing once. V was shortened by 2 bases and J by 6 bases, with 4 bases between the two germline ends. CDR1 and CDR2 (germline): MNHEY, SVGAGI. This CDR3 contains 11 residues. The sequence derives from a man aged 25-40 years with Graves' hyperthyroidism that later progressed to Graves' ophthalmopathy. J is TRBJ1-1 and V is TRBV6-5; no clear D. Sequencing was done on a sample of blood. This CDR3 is CASSYGPEAFF. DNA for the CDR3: TGTGCCAGCAGTTACGGACCTGAAGCTTTCTTT.